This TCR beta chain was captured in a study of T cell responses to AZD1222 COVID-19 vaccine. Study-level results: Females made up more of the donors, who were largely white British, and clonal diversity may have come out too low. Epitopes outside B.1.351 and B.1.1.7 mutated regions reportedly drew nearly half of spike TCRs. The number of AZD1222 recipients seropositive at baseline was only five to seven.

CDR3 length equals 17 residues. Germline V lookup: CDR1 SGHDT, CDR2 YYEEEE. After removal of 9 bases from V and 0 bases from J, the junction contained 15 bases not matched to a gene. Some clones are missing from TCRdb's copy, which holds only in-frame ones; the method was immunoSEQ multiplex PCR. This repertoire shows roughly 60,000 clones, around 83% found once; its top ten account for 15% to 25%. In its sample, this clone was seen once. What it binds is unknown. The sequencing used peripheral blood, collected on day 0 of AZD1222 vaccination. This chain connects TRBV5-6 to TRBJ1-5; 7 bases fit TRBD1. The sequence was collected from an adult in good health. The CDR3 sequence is CATCAFDRAYSNQPQHF. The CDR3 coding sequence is TGTGCCACCTGTGCCTTCGACAGGGCTTATAGCAATCAGCCCCAGCATTTT. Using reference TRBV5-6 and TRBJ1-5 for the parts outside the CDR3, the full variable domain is DAGVTQSPTHLIKTRGQQVTLRCSPKSGHDTVSWYQQALGQGPQFIFQYYEEEERQRGNFPDRFSGHQFPNYSSELNVNALLLGDSALYLCATCAFDRAYSNQPQHFGDGTRLSIL.